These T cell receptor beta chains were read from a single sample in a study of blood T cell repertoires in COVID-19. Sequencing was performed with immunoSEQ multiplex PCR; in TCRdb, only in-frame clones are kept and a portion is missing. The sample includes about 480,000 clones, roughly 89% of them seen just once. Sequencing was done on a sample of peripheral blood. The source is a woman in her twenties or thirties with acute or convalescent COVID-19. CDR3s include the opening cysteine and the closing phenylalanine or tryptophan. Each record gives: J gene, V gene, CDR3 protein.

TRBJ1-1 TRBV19 CASRTLLRGRGTEAFF
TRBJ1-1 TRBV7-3 CASSFNRDTEAFF
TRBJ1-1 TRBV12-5 CASGFLSGAEAFF
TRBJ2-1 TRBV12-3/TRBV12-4 CASARDEQFF
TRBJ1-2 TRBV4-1 CASSQEGQGRGYTF
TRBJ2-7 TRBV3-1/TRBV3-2 CASSQPRISYEQYF
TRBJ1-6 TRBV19 CASRQDSGNSPLHF
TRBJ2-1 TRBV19 CASSIDPGGRNEQFF
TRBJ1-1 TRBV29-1 CSGRQGMNTEAFF
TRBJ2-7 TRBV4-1 CASSQGHDGGRAYEQYF